These T cell receptor beta chains were read from a single sample in a study of tumor and adjacent non-tumor tissue in lung cancer. One entry per CDR3 protein results from TCRdb running MiXCR on the multiplex PCR reads. The sample shows 100,000 to 150,000 distinct CDR3 sequences, around three fifths of them seen only once. The sequencing sample was made of lung tumor tissue. The receptors were gathered from a young man with non-small cell lung cancer. CDR3s include the opening cysteine and the closing phenylalanine or tryptophan. D genes are given only for firm matches. Clone size is shown for a subset of rows, as once, few, many or a class of expanded clone.

TRBV20-1,TRBJ1-5,NA,many,CSARGRYSNQPQHF,TGCAGTGCGCGAGGGCGGTATAGCAATCAGCCCCAGCATTTT
TRBV10-3,TRBJ2-7,TRBD1,NA,CDIRESPPRTGDGYEQYF,TGTGACATCAGAGAGTCGCCCCCCCGGACAGGGGATGGCTACGAGCAATACTTC
TRBV12-3/TRBV12-4,TRBJ1-5,TRBD1,NA,CTSSPQSGGDSNQAQHF,TGTACCAGCAGTCCCCAATCAGGGGGGGATAGCAATCAGGCCCAGCATTTT
TRBV11-2,TRBJ2-4,NA,once,CASTATEGKNIRYF,TGTGCCAGCACTGCCACCGAGGGCAAAAACATTCGGTACTTC
TRBV19,TRBJ2-7,NA,few,CASSRDTSGTTTYEQYF,TGTGCCAGTAGTAGGGATACTAGTGGAACTACCACCTACGAGCAGTACTTC
TRBV4-1,TRBJ2-5,TRBD2,NA,CASSQDPLAEQETQCF,TGTGCCAGCAGCCAAGACCCCCTAGCGGAGCAAGAGACCCAGTGCTTC
TRBV19,TRBJ1-6,NA,NA,CASSPMTLRSSPLHF,TGTGCCAGTAGTCCAATGACCCTCCGAAGTTCACCCCTCCACTTT
TRBV6-1,TRBJ2-7,NA,NA,CASTPRPSYEQYF,TGTGCCAGCACCCCTAGGCCCTCATACGAGCAGTACTTC
TRBV12-3/TRBV12-4,TRBJ1-6,NA,once,CASSFGTYNSALHF,TGTGCCAGCAGTTTCGGTACCTATAATTCAGCCCTCCACTTT
TRBV11-3,TRBJ2-5,NA,many,CASSLFPRLSRAAREETQYF,TGTGCCAGCAGCTTATTCCCCAGGCTCAGTCGGGCAGCAAGAGAAGAGACCCAGTACTTC
TRBV6-1,TRBJ2-5,TRBD2,many,CASSKAWSSGSGLEETQYF,TGTGCCAGCAGCAAAGCTTGGTCTAGCGGGAGTGGTTTGGAAGAGACCCAGTACTTC
TRBV4-2,TRBJ1-5,NA,NA,CASSQDNGGAWSNQPQHF,TGTGCCAGCAGCCAAGATAACGGGGGCGCATGGAGCAATCAGCCCCAGCATTTT
TRBV6-5,TRBJ2-1,TRBD2,many,CASSPARLAGALNEQFF,TGTGCCAGCAGTCCCGCAAGGCTAGCGGGGGCCCTCAATGAGCAGTTCTTC
TRBV4-1,TRBJ1-1,NA,NA,CASSQDGGFLSEAFF,TGCGCCAGCAGCCAAGATGGAGGGTTTCTTTCTGAAGCTTTCTTT
TRBV6-9,TRBJ1-5,TRBD1,NA,CASSHRDRVNQPQHF,TGTGCCAGCAGTCATAGGGACAGGGTTAATCAGCCCCAACATTTT
TRBV4-2,TRBJ2-3,TRBD2,NA,CASSPAGTSATDTQYF,TGTGCCAGCAGTCCAGCCGGGACTAGCGCCACAGATACGCAGTATTTT
TRBV24-1,TRBJ2-7,NA,once,CATGGVSEGPYEQYF,TGTGCCACAGGGGGTGTTTCTGAGGGGCCCTACGAGCAGTACTTC
TRBV11-2,TRBJ2-7,TRBD2,NA,CACSLLAGESEQCF,TGTGCCTGCAGCTTACTAGCGGGAGAATCGGAGCAGTGCTTC
TRBV5-4,TRBJ2-2,NA,NA,CASSLWSDTWELFF,TGTGCCAGCAGCTTGTGGTCAGACACCTGGGAGCTGTTTTTT
TRBV5-1,TRBJ2-3,NA,few,CAGSLAQDTQYF,TGCGCCGGCAGCTTGGCACAGGATACGCAGTATTTT
TRBV29-1,TRBJ2-7,NA,NA,CGVEVSSYEEYF,TGCGGCGTTGAAGTGTCCTCCTACGAGGAGTACTTC
TRBV11-2,TRBJ2-2,TRBD2,NA,CASISGLAGGNTGELSF,TGTGCCAGCATCTCCGGACTAGCGGGAGGTAACACCGGGGAGCTGTCTTTT
TRBV6-1,TRBJ1-1,NA,many,CASSTTQRNTEAFF,TGTGCCAGCAGTACTACCCAAAGGAACACTGAAGCTTTCTTT
TRBV11-3,TRBJ2-3,NA,NA,CASSFSEYDAQYF,TGTGCCAGCAGCTTTTCAGAGTACGATGCGCAGTATTTT
TRBV11-3,TRBJ2-2,NA,NA,CVEHTGLDTGELFF,TGTGTCGAGCACACAGGGTTGGACACCGGGGAGCTGTTTTTT
TRBV30,TRBJ1-1,NA,many,CAWRTIGFMNTEAFF,TGTGCCTGGAGGACGATAGGTTTCATGAACACTGAAGCTTTCTTT
TRBV15,TRBJ2-1,TRBD2,NA,CATSRGTSVLRNEQFF,TGTGCCACCAGCAGAGGGACTAGCGTCCTTAGGAATGAGCAGTTCTTC
TRBV29-1,TRBJ2-2,TRBD1,NA,CSRQGNTGVLFF,TGCAGCAGACAGGGGAACACCGGGGTGCTGTTTTTT
TRBV5-4,TRBJ2-3,TRBD2,many,CASSSGLAGGPGSDTQYF,TGTGCCAGCAGTTCGGGACTAGCGGGGGGGCCAGGGTCAGATACGCAGTATTTT
TRBV12-3/TRBV12-4,TRBJ2-1,TRBD2,few,CASSLGRVAAYNEQFF,TGTGCCAGCAGTTTGGGGAGGGTCGCCGCATACAATGAGCAGTTCTTC
TRBV30,TRBJ2-1,NA,few,CAWGGDTYNEQFF,TGTGCCTGGGGTGGGGATACCTACAATGAGCAGTTCTTC
TRBV9,TRBJ2-1,TRBD2,NA,CASSVGLAGASEQIF,TGTGCCAGCAGCGTGGGACTAGCGGGAGCGAGTGAGCAGATCTTC
TRBV11-3,TRBJ2-1,NA,NA,CACRPTPGKEQFF,TGTGCCTGCAGGCCCACACCTGGCAAAGAGCAGTTCTTC
TRBV6-2/TRBV6-3,TRBJ2-7,TRBD2,many,CASSYSGLAGGPSLYEQYF,TGTGCCAGCAGTTACTCCGGACTAGCGGGAGGCCCTTCTCTCTACGAGCAGTACTTC
TRBV5-4,TRBJ2-3,TRBD2,NA,CASSLSGLAVDTQYF,TGTGCCAGCAGCTTGAGCGGACTAGCGGTAGATACGCAGTATTTT